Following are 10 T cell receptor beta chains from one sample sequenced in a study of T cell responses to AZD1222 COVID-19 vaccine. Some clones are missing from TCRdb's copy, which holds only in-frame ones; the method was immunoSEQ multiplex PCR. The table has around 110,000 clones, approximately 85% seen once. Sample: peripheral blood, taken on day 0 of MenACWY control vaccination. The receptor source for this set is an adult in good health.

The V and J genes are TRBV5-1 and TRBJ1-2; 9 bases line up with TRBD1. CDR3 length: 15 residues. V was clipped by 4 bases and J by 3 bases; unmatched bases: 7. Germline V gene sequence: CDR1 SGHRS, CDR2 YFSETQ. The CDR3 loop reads CASSPGTGRHYGYTF. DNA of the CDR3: TGCGCCAGCAGCCCCGGGACAGGGCGGCACTATGGCTACACCTTC.

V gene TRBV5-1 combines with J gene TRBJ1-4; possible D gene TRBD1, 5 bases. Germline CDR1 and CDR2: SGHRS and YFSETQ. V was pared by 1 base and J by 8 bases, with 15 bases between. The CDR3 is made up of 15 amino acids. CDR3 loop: CASSLMSGGDEKLFF. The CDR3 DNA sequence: TGCGCCAGCAGCTTGATGTCCGGGGGGGACGAAAAACTGTTTTTT.

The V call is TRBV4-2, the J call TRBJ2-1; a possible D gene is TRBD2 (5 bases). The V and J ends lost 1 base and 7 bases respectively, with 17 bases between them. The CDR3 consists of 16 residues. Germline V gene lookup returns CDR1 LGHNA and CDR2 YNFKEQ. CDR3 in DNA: TGTGCCAGCAGCCAAGCAGTGACTACCCCGGGAAATGAGCAGTTCTTC. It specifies CASSQAVTTPGNEQFF.

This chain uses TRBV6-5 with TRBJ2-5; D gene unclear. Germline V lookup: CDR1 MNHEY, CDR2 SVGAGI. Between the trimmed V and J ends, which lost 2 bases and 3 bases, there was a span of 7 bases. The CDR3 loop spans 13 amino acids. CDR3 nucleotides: TGTGCCAGCAGTTACAACGGAAAAGAGACCCAGTACTTC. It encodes CASSYNGKETQYF.

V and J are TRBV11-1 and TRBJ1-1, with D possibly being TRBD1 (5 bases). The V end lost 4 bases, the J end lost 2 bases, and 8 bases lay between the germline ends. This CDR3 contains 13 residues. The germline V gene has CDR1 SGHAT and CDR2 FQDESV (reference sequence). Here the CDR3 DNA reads TGTGCCAGCAGCTCCCAGGGAAACACTGAAGCTTTCTTT. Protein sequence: CASSSQGNTEAFF.

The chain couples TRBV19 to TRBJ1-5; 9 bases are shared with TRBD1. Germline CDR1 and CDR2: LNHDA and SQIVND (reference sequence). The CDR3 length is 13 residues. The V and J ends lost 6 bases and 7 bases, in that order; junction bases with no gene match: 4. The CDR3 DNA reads TGTGCCAGTAGCTGGGACAGGGAGCAGCCCCAGCATTTT. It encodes CASSWDREQPQHF.

CDR3 sequence (DNA): TGTGCCAGCAGACCTAACAGGGGTCAGACAGATACGCAGTATTTT. This encodes CASRPNRGQTDTQYF. V usage is TRBV7-8 and J usage is TRBJ2-3; 7 bases fit TRBD1. After removal of 6 bases from V and 3 bases from J, the junction contained 9 bases not matched to a gene. CDR1 and CDR2 (germline): SGHVS, FQNEAQ. This CDR3 region has 15 residues.

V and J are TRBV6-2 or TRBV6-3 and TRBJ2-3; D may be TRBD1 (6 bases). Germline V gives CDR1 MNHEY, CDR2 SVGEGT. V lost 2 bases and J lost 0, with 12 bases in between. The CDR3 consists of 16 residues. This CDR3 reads CASSYLFGTSTDTQYF. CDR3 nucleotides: TGTGCCAGCAGTTACCTTTTTGGGACAAGCACAGATACGCAGTATTTT.

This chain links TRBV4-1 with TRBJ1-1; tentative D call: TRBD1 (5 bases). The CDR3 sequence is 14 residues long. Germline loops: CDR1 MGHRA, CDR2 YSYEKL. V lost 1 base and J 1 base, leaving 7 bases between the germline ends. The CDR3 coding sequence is TGCGCCAGCAGCCAAGTTGGGGGGAACACTGAAGCTTTCTTT. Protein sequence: CASSQVGGNTEAFF.

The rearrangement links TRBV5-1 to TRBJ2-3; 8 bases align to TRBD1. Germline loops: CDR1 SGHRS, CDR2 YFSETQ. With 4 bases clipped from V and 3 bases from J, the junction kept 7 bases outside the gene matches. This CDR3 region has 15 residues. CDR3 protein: CASSTQGARTDTQYF. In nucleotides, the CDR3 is TGCGCCAGCAGCACGCAGGGGGCGCGGACAGATACGCAGTATTTT.